These 4 T cell receptor beta chains were sequenced from one sample in a study of identical twins (dated by TCRdb to about 2016). The method behind the library was 5' RACE. Sequenced on an Illumina HiSeq 2000. TCRdb itself trimmed the public reads at Q25 with fastp, ran MiXCR and retained productive beta chains. Every distinct CDR3 protein forms one entry, paired with its most common genes and DNA. The sample data list around 1.7 million distinct CDR3 sequences, and around a third of these were observed just once. Of the sample, about 0.3% is held by the ten largest clones. The specimen sequenced was cord blood. The receptor source for this set is a newborn girl in good health.

The V call is TRBV4-2, the J call TRBJ2-3; 12 nucleotides match TRBD2. Looked up from germline, CDR1 is LGHNA and CDR2 is YNFKEQ. The ends lost 2 bases at V and 0 bases at J; junction bases unmatched: 6. The CDR3 extends over 18 amino acids. CDR3 residues: CASSQTRTSGTSTDTQYF. The CDR3 coding sequence is TGTGCCAGCAGCCAAACCCGGACTAGCGGGACCAGCACAGATACGCAGTATTTT.

This clonotype was recorded a few times. The chain combines TRBV12-5 with TRBJ2-1; TRBD1 might be the D (5 bases). V shed 4 bases and J shed 9 bases, with 10 bases lying between them. This CDR3 is built from 12 residues. The germline CDR1 and CDR2 sequences are LGHNT and FRNRAP. Here the CDR3 reads CASGWGESEQFF. DNA of the CDR3: TGTGCTAGTGGTTGGGGCGAAAGTGAGCAGTTCTTC. Looking up the rest from reference TRBV12-5 and TRBJ2-1 gives the full variable domain: DARVTQTPRHKVTEMGQEVTMRCQPILGHNTVFWYRQTMMQGLELLAYFRNRAPLDDSGMPKDRFSAEMPDATLATLKIQPSEPRDSAVYFCASGWGESEQFFGPGTRLTVL.

This clonotype was seen ten or more times. The V and J genes are TRBV28 and TRBJ1-2, with D tentatively TRBD1 (5 bases). From germline, CDR1 is MDHEN and CDR2 SYDVKM. With 6 bases removed from V and 4 bases from J, the gap between germline ends came to 9 bases. This CDR3 spans 12 amino acids. CDR3 protein: CASRGQGYGYTF. The DNA for the CDR3 is TGTGCCAGCAGAGGGCAGGGCTATGGCTACACCTTC.

The chain uses TRBV6-2 or TRBV6-3 and TRBJ2-5; perhaps TRBD2 as D (6 bases). The ends were cut back, 8 bases at V and 11 bases at J, with 15 bases in the middle. The germline V gene encodes CDR1 MNHEY and CDR2 SVGEGT. The CDR3 is 11 amino acids. CDR3 loop: CASDRGREQYF. The CDR3 DNA follows: TGTGCCAGCGACAGAGGTCGGGAGCAGTACTTC.